This entry describes one T cell receptor (beta chain). Antigen unknown. The data stem from a study of post-analysis software for immune sequencing data. Study details: There were relapsing-remitting, secondary progressive and progressive-relapsing multiple sclerosis among the disease courses included. Notes on the study in general: TRBV5-6, TRBV5-1 and TRBV20-1 belonged to a set of five TRBV segments that were more frequent in patients than controls.

This CDR3 is 13 amino acids long. The germline CDR1 and CDR2 sequences are SGHVS and FNYEAQ. V was shortened by 3 bases and J by 3 bases, with 8 bases between the two germline ends. Unique molecular identifiers tagged the TCR beta cDNA libraries. The authors obtained roughly 500,000 cDNA molecules from approximately 0.95 to 9.8 million T cells. In TCRdb, the PCR reads were re-called with MiXCR into one record per CDR3 protein. The profile shows just over 250,000 distinct CDR3 sequences, 35% to 40% of them singletons. The V and J genes are TRBV7-6 and TRBJ2-5, with a tentative D call TRBD2 (6 bases). The sample was blood. The TCR was taken from a girl aged 10 to 17 with multiple sclerosis. The CDR3 DNA reads as TGTGCCAGCAGCTTTGCTAGCGAAGAGACCCAGTACTTC. Amino acid sequence: CASSFASEETQYF.